Detailed here is one TCR beta chain. Its target is unknown. The source of the sample is a study of cytomegalovirus exposure and HLA in healthy donors. The wider study: For the roughly 400 genotyped donors, about 81% fell within the Caucasian-associated ancestry cluster.

13 Jbeta primers and 60 Vbeta primers were used for the PCR. Clones were sequenced by immunoSEQ multiplex PCR, and TCRdb holds only the in-frame ones, with some missing. The sample includes 150,000 or so clones, 60% to 85% of them seen just once. Study-wide points: It was likely that a cluster of highly shared sequence variants was a sequencing artifact.

The source is a woman between 40 and 55 years old in good health and CMV-seronegative. Specimen: PBMCs.

The CDR3 DNA reads TGTGCCAGCAGCTTCGCGTCGGGATGGGAGTACCAAGAGACCCAGTACTTC. This gives the protein CASSFASGWEYQETQYF. V usage is TRBV5-6 and J usage is TRBJ2-5; D possibly corresponds to TRBD2 (5 bases). Trimming took off 2 bases at V and 0 bases at J, with 17 bases between the two ends. The germline CDR1 and CDR2 sequences are SGHDT and YYEEEE. This CDR3 is 17 amino acids long.